This T cell receptor (beta chain) was sequenced for a study of CD8 T cells in Susac syndrome. The germline V gene encodes CDR1 MDHEN and CDR2 SYDVKM. The CDR3 has 16 amino acids. V shed 5 bases and J shed 7 bases, with 20 bases lying between them. The authors reverse transcribed roughly 0.5 to 1 ug RNA with random hexamers. Multiplex PCR with immunoSEQ amplified the TCR beta CDR3 across 54 Vbeta and 13 Jbeta. TCRdb re-derived calls from the immunoSEQ multiplex PCR reads in MiXCR, one entry per CDR3 protein. The repertoire holds 51,000 or so distinct CDR3 sequences, with 93% as singletons. The V gene is TRBV28, the J gene TRBJ2-2, with D perhaps TRBD2 (6 bases). This TCR came from a human donor in good health. Input material: CD8+ T cells from PBMCs. CDR3 DNA: TGTGCCAGCAGTACTATCGGTCCGCCTAGCGACGGGGAGCTGTTTTTT. Translation: CASSTIGPPSDGELFF. Together with reference TRBV28 and TRBJ2-2, the CDR3 gives the full variable domain: DVKVTQSSRYLVKRTGEKVFLECVQDMDHENMFWYRQDPGLGLRLIYFSYDVKMKEKGDIPEGYSVSREKKERFSLILESASTNQTSMYLCASSTIGPPSDGELFFGEGSRLTVL.